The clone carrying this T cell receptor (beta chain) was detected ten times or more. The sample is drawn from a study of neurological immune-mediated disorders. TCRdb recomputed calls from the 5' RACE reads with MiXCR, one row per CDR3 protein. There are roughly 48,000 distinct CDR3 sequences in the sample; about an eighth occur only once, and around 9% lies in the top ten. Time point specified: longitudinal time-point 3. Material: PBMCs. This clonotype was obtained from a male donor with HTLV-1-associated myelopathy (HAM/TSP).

The CDR3 is CASSGVGTGELFF. CDR3 DNA: TGTGCCAGTAGCGGGGTTGGTACCGGGGAGCTGTTTTTT. The rearrangement uses TRBV19 and TRBJ2-2; weak D call: TRBD2 (5 bases). The V gene lost 6 bases and the J gene lost 5 bases, with 10 bases spanning the gap. This CDR3 is built from 13 residues. Germline CDR1 and CDR2: LNHDA and SQIVND (reference sequence).